The clone carrying this T cell receptor beta chain was observed at least ten times. Antigen specificity is unknown. Genomic DNA, the template, was used for profiling of the TCR beta VDJ and CDR3. MiXCR was run by TCRdb on the reads, yielding one entry per CDR3 protein. The data hold hundreds of thousands of distinct CDR3 sequences, with around 30% observed a single time. It was patients with CD8+CD57+ cell expansion by flow cytometry who were chosen for sequencing. All participating patients were living with severe acquired aplastic anemia. This CDR3 is built from 14 residues. Trimming took 1 base from V and 6 from J, leaving 14 bases between them. The germline V gene encodes CDR1 SGDLS and CDR2 YYNGEE. These data come from a study of CD8+CD57+ T cells in acquired aplastic anemia. General study results and limits: Controls did not differ significantly from patients in CD8+ Simpson's diversity.

The sequencing input was sorted CD4+, CD8+, or CD8+CD57+ T cells (not recorded which) from PBMCs. The chain recombines TRBV9 with TRBJ2-7; no reliable D call. This receptor was taken from a human donor with aplastic anemia. The CDR3 nucleotides are TGTGCCAGCAGCGTAAGCTCGCCGGGCTCCGAGCAGTACTTC. Translation gives CASSVSSPGSEQYF.